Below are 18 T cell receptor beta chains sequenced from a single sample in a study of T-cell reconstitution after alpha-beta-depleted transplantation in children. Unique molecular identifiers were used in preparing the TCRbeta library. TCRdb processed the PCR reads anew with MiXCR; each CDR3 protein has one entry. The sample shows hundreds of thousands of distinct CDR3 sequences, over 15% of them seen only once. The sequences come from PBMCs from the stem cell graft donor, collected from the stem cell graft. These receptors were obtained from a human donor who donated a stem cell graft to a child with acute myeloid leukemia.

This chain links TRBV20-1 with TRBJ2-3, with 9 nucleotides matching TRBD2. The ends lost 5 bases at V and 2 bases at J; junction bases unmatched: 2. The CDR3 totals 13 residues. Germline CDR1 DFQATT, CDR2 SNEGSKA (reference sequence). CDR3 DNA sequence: TGCAGTGCTCTAGCGGGGACCACAGATACGCAGTATTTT. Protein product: CSALAGTTDTQYF.

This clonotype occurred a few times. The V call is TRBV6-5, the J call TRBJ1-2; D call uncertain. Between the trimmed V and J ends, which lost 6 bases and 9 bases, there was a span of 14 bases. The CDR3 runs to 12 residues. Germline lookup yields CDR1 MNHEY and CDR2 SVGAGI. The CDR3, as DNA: TGTGCCAGCAGCCCCGGGCTAAAGAGCTACACCTTC. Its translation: CASSPGLKSYTF.

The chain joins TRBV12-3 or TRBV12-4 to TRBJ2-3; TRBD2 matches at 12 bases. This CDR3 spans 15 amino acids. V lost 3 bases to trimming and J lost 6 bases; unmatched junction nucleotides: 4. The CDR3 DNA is TGTGCCAGCAGTTTTCCTAGCGGGGGGGCCGATACGCAGTATTTT. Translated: CASSFPSGGADTQYF.

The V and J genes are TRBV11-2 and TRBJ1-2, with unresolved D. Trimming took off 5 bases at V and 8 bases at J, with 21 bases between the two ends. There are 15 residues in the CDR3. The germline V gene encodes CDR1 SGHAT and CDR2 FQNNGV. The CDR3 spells CASSEADPGMGGYTF. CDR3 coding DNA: TGTGCCAGCAGCGAAGCCGATCCGGGAATGGGAGGCTACACCTTC.

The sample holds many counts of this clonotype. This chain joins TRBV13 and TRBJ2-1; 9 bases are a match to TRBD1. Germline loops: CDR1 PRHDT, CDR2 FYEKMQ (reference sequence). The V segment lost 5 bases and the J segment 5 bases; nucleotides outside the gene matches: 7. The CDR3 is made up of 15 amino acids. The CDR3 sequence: CASSVDRGENNEQFF. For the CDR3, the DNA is TGTGCCAGCAGCGTGGACAGGGGCGAAAACAATGAGCAGTTCTTC.

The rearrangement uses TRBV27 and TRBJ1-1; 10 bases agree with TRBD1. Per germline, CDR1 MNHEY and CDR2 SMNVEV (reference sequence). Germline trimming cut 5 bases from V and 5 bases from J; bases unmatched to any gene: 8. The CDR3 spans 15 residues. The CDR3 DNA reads TGTGCCAGCAGTCTTCGGACAGGGGGGGGGACTGAAGCTTTCTTT. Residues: CASSLRTGGGTEAFF.

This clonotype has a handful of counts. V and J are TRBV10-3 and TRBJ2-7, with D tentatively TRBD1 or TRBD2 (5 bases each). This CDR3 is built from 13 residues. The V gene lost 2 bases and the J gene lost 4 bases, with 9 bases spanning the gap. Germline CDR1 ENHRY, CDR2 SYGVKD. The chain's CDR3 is CAISEGGGYEQYF. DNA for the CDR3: TGTGCCATCAGTGAGGGGGGTGGATACGAGCAGTACTTC.

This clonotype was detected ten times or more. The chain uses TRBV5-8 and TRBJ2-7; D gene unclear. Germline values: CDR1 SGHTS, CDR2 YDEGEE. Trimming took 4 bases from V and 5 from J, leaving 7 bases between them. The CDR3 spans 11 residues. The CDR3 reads CASSTLHEQYF. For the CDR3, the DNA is TGTGCCAGCAGCACCCTTCACGAGCAGTACTTC.

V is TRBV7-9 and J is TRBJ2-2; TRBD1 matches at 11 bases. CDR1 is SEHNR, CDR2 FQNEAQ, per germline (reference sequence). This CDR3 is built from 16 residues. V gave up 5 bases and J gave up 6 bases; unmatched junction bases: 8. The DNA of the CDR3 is TGTGCCAGCAGCCCACCTTCGGGACAGGGGGCCGGGGAGCTGTTTTTT. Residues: CASSPPSGQGAGELFF.

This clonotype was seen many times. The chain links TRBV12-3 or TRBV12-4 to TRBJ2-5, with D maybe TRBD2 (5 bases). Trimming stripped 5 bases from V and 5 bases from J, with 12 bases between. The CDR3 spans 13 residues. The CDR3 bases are TGTGCCAGCAGTGGCGGGCGTTTTGAGACCCAGTACTTC. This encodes CASSGGRFETQYF.

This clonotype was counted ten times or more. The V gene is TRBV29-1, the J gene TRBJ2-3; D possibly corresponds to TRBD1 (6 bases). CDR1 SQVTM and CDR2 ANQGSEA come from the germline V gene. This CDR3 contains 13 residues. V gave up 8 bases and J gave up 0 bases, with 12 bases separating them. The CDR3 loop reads CSLNRGSTDTQYF. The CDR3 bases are TGCAGCCTGAATAGGGGGAGCACAGATACGCAGTATTTT.

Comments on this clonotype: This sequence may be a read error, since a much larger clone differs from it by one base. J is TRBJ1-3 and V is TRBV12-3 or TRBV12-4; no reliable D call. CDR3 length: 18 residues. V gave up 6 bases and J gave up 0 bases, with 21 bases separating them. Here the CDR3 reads CASRSHLIRTASGNTIYF. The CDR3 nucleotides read TGTGCCAGCAGATCCCACCTAATCCGGACGGCCTCTGGAAACACCATATATTTT.

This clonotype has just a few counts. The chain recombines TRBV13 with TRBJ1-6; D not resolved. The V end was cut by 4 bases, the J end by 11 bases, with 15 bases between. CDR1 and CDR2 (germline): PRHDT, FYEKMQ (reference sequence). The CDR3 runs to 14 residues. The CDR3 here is CASSSQRAQAPLHF. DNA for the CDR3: TGTGCCAGCAGCTCCCAGAGAGCGCAGGCACCCCTCCACTTT. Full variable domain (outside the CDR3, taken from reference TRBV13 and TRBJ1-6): AAGVIQSPRHLIKEKRETATLKCYPIPRHDTVYWYQQGPGQDPQFLISFYEKMQSDKGSIPDRFSAQQFSDYHSELNMSSLELGDSALYFCASSSQRAQAPLHFGNGTRLTVT.

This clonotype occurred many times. The CDR3 nucleotides are TGTGCCAGCAGCGGGATGATAGCCGGCAATGAGCAGTTCTTC. As protein: CASSGMIAGNEQFF. The genes are TRBV4-2 and TRBJ2-1; D unresolved. Germline V gives CDR1 LGHNA, CDR2 YNFKEQ. The CDR3 loop spans 14 amino acids. The V gene lost 5 bases and the J gene lost 6 bases, with 14 bases spanning the gap.

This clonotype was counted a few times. CDR3 sequence: CAIKGTSGEINTGELFF. The CDR3 DNA sequence: TGTGCCATCAAAGGGACTAGCGGGGAGATTAACACCGGGGAGCTGTTTTTT. This chain links TRBV10-3 with TRBJ2-2; 13 bases fit TRBD2. The CDR3 is made up of 17 amino acids. After removal of 7 bases from V and 2 bases from J, the junction contained 7 bases not matched to a gene. Germline V CDR1 and CDR2: ENHRY, SYGVKD.

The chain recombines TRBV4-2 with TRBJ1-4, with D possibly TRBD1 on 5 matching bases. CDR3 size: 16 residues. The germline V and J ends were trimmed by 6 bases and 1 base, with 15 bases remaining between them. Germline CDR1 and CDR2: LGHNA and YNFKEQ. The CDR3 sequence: CASRSDGGRTNEKLFF. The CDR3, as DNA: TGTGCCAGCAGATCCGATGGGGGTAGAACTAATGAAAAACTGTTTTTT.

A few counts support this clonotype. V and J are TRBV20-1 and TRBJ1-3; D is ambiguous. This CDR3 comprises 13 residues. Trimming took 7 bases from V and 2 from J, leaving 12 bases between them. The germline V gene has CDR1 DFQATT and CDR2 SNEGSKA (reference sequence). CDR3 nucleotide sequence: TGCAGTGGGGCGGACGAGGCTGGAAACACCATATATTTT. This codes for CSGADEAGNTIYF.

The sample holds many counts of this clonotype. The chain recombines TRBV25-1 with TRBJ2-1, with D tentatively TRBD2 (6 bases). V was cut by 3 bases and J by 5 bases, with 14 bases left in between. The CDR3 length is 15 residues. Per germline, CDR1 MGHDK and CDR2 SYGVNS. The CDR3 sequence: CASSEWGVQNNEQFF. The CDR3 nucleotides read TGTGCCAGCAGTGAGTGGGGGGTCCAAAACAATGAGCAGTTCTTC.